This T cell receptor beta chain was identified in a study of beta chain features in type 1 diabetes. Per the germline V gene, CDR1 is MDHEN and CDR2 is SYDVKM. This CDR3 is 15 amino acids long. V lost 4 bases, J lost 2 bases, and 5 bases stayed unmatched. General observations from the study: All four CD4+ subsets of Type 1 diabetes patients contained TCRB CDR3s that were moderately but significantly shorter.

In its sample, this clone was seen a few times. What it binds is not known. Expressed TCRB transcripts were sequenced after all isolated RNA was converted to cDNA. Produced via immunoSEQ multiplex PCR; TCRdb's table is partial and in-frame only. Found here are more than 300,000 clones, around 10% of them singletons; the top ten hold roughly 0.6%. The chain has TRBV28 and TRBJ1-2; 9 bases line up with TRBD1. The specimen was central memory CD4+ T cells from blood. The TCR was taken from a man aged 25-45 years with type 1 diabetes. The CDR3 loop is CASSSGQGRNYGYTF. CDR3 bases: TGTGCCAGCAGTTCTGGACAGGGGAGGAACTATGGCTACACCTTC.